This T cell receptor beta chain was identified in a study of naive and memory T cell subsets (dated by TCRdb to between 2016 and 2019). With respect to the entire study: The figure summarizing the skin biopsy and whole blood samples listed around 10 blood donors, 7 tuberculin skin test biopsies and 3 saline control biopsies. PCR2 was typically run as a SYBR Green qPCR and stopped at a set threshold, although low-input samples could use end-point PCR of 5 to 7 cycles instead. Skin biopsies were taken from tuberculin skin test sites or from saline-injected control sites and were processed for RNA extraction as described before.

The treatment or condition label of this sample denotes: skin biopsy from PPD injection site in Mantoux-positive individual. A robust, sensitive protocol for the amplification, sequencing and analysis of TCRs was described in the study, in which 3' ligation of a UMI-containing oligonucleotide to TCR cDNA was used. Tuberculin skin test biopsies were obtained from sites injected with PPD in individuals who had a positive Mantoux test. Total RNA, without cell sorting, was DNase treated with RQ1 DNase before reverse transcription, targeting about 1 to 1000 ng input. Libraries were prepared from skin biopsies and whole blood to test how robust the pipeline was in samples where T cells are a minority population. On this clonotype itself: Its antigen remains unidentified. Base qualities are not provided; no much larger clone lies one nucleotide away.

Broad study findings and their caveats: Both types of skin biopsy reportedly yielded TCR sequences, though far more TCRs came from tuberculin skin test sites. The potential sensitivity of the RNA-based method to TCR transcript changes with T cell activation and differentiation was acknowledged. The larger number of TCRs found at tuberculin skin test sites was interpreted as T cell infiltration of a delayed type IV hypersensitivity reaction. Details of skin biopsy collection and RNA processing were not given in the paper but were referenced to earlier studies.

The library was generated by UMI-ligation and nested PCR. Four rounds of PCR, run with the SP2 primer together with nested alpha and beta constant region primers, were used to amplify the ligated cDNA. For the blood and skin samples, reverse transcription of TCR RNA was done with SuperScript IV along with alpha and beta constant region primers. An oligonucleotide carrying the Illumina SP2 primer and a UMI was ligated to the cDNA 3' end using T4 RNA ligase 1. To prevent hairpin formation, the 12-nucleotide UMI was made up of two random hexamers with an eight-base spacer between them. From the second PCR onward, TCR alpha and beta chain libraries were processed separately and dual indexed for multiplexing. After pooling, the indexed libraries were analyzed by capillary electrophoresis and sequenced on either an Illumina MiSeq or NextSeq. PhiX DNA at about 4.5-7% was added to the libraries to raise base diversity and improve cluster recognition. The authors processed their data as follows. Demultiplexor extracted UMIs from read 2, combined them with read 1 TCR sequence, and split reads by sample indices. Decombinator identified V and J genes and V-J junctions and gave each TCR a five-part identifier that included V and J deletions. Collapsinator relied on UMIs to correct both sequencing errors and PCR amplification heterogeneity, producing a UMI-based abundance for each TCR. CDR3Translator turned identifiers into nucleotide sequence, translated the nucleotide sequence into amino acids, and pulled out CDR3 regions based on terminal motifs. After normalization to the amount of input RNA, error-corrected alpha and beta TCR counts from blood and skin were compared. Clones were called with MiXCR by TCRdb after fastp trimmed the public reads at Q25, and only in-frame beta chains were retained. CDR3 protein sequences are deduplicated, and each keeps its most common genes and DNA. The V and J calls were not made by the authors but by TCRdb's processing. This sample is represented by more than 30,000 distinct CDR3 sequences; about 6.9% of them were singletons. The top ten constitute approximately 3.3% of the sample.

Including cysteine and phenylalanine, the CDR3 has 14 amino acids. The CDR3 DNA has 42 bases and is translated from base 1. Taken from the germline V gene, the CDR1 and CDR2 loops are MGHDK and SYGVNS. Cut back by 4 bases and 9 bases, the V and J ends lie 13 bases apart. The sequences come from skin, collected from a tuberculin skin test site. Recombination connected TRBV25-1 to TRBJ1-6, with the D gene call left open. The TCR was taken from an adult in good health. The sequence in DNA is TGTGCCAGCAGTGCCCAAGAAGGGTTTTCACCCCTCCACTTT. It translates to CASSAQEGFSPLHF.